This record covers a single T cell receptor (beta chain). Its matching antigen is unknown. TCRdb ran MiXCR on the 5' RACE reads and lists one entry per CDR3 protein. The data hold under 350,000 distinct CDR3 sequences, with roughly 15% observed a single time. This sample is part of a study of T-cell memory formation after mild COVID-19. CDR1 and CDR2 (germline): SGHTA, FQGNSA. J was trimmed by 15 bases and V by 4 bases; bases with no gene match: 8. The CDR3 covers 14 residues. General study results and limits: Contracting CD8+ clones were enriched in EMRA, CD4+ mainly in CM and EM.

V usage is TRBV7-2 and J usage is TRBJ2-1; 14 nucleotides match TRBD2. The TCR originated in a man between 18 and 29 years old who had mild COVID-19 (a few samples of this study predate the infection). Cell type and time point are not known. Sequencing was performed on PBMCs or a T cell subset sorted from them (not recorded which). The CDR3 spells CASSYTGTSGGPFF. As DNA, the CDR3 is TGTGCCAGCAGCTACACAGGGACTAGCGGGGGTCCGTTCTTC.